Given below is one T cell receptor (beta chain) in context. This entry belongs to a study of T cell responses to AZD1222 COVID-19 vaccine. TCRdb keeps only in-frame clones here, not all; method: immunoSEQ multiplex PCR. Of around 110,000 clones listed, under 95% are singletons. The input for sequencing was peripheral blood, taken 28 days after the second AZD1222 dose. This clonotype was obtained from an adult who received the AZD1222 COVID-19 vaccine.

DNA for the CDR3: TGTGCCATCAGTGAGGACACTTCTCACAAAGCAGATACGCAGTATTTT. This sequence encodes CAISEDTSHKADTQYF. J is TRBJ2-3 and V is TRBV10-3; D gene uncertain. Germline V gene data show CDR1 as ENHRY and CDR2 as SYGVKD. This CDR3 has 16 residues. V lost 2 bases and J 4 bases, leaving 16 bases between the germline ends.